This entry concerns a single TCR beta chain. Antigen specificity is unknown. This specimen belongs to a study of vaccination and CD4 T cells after COVID-19. Study-wide context: Subjects got two shots of BNT162b2 or mRNA-1273 vaccine.

The Oncomine TCR Beta short-read assay was applied to DNA of cultured CD4+ T cells. TCRdb redid the calling of the PCR reads with MiXCR, one entry per CDR3 protein. This table has tens of thousands of distinct CDR3 sequences, 70% appearing once. Documented treatment: roughly 11-day PBMC culture with coronavirus spike peptide pools or control peptides (ViraFEST assay). With 2 bases removed from V and 3 bases from J, the gap between germline ends came to 8 bases. This CDR3 has 13 residues. Germline V gene lookup returns CDR1 SGHTA and CDR2 FQGNSA. This sequence was found in a human donor who had recovered from COVID-19. The rearrangement links TRBV7-2 to TRBJ2-7, with D hard to call. Input material: CD4+ T cells from blood, cultured in vitro. DNA for the CDR3: TGTGCCAGCAGCTTAACCCCGGGCTACGAGCAGTACTTC. It translates to CASSLTPGYEQYF. Variable domain in full (rest from reference TRBV7-2 and TRBJ2-7): GAGVSQSPSNKVTEKGKDVELRCDPISGHTALYWYRQSLGQGLEFLIYFQGNSAPDKSGLPSDRFSAERTGGSVSTLTIQRTQQEDSAVYLCASSLTPGYEQYFGPGTRLTVT.